The sequence of this T cell receptor beta chain was determined in a study of CD8+ T cells in alopecia areata (dated by TCRdb to 2017 to 2018). Describing the broader study: Treated patients were enrolled in an open-label pilot trial of oral tofacitinib, 5 to 10 mg twice daily, for moderate-to-severe alopecia areata. Patients stayed on tofacitinib for 6 to 18 months and then had 6 months of follow-up off drug so that delayed response and recurrence could be assessed. Disease severity in treated patients was measured with the SALT score, which quantifies the percentage of affected scalp surface area. The study used high-throughput TCRbeta sequencing to examine T cell clonal expansion in alopecia areata, in both the C3H/HeJ mouse model and human patients. On the human side, TCRbeta sequencing was run on scalp tissue and on sorted CD4+ and CD8+ peripheral blood T cells from healthy controls and from alopecia areata patients with either patchy or totalis/universalis disease. Tofacitinib-treated patients had biopsies at baseline and at 4 and 24 weeks of treatment, with a later scalp biopsy in several patients. Clonality in the scalp was compared among normal scalp (n=4), patchy alopecia areata scalp (n=8), and alopecia totalis/universalis scalp (n=8). RNA was extracted with the PAXgene miRNA kit for fixed scalp, the miRNeasy kit for PBMCs, and the RNeasy kit for mouse skin. Amplification of TCRbeta CDR3 regions was done by immunoSEQ multiplex PCR using 35 Vbeta forward primers and 13 Jbeta reverse primers. Results and caveats for the whole study, not just this receptor: Lesional scalp, especially in alopecia totalis/universalis, showed higher clonality and more expanded CD8+ clones than normal scalp, suggesting antigenic drive. Scalp TCR repertoire analysis is complicated because resident alphabeta T cells in normal human skin are also sequenced, whereas mouse skin is dominated by gammadelta T cells. Many expanded lesional clones were found to persist in scalp and blood during tofacitinib treatment, and relapse after treatment cessation may be partly explained by this persistence. Because the treated cohort was small and had just a single nonresponder, larger studies are needed to establish links between baseline CD8+ expansion and response. TCR sequences shared between patients were less clear than in mice, possibly partly because of HLA diversity in the patient population. Tofacitinib significantly decreased scalp clonality and the number of expanded CD8+ clones among the top 100 scalp clones.

Taken from cysteine to phenylalanine, the CDR3 has 15 residues. Here the CDR3 DNA is all that survives: 45 bases in frame from base 1. The germline V gene encodes CDR1 SQVTM and CDR2 ANQGSEA. V lost 0 bases and J lost 3 bases, and the count of bases not matched to a germline gene is 4. The library came from the immunoSEQ multiplex PCR assay. RNA was extracted from all samples and reverse transcribed into cDNA, which served as template for TCR sequencing. SuperScript III was used for first-strand cDNA synthesis, primed with a 2:1 mix of oligo-dT and random hexamers. A synthetic immune receptor repertoire was used to assess amplification bias, and residual bias was removed computationally. Under the source paper's analysis protocol: Raw reads were preprocessed to remove errors, and CDR3 was defined according to IMGT conventions as the region from the conserved cysteine to phenylalanine. Clonality was computed by normalizing Shannon entropy by log2 of the number of productive unique TCRs and subtracting the result from 1. Whether each scalp clone was CD4 or CD8 was inferred by checking scalp TCRbeta sequences against the CD4 and CD8 repertoires from sorted blood. The table was pulled from immuneACCESS by TCRdb, which kept in-frame rearrangements only. Such tables lose some clones; where checked, under half of the loss comes from unresolved V genes, and the rest has no known cause. The DNA was the basis for D and trimming; V, J and clone size are from that table. This sample lists hundreds of thousands of clones; 60% were detected once. The ten largest clones take up about 0.88% of the sample.

Turning to this clone: The clone's antigen remains unknown. Base qualities are not provided; no much larger clone lies one nucleotide away.

The treatment or condition label for this specimen denotes: oral pan-JAK inhibitor, 5-10 mg twice daily. Lesional scalp punch biopsies and peripheral blood were obtained from alopecia areata patients. After PBMCs were isolated by density centrifugation and stained for CD3, CD4 and CD8, a FACSAria was used to sort CD4+ and CD8+ T cells. The V gene is TRBV29-1 and the J gene is TRBJ2-7; 11 nucleotides in the junction match TRBD1. This receptor was identified in a human donor with alopecia areata. The sequencing here drew on CD4+ T cells sorted from blood, taken at roughly week 52, from a patient treated with tofacitinib. The DNA is TGCAGCGTTGAAGATCGCGGGACAGGGGGCTACGAGCAGTACTTC. This codes for CSVEDRGTGGYEQYF.